This section outlines one T cell receptor beta chain sequence together with its context. The sample originates from a study of T cells in Graves' hyperthyroidism and ophthalmopathy. Turning to the study itself: Before treatment of any kind, peripheral blood was taken at initial diagnosis.

The investigators amplified TCR beta CDR3 regions from RNA transcripts. RT-PCR in the first round (using the HTBI primer set) targeted the TCR CDR3. One entry per CDR3 protein, called by TCRdb with MiXCR from the multiplex PCR reads. The sample consists of over 650,000 distinct CDR3 sequences, roughly 17% of them appearing once. This TCR derives from a young man with Graves' hyperthyroidism. Sequenced input: blood.

CDR3 in DNA: TGTGCCAGCAGCCAGACTCGCCGGGACAGGGCAGGTGAAAAACTGTTTTTT. Translation gives CASSQTRRDRAGEKLFF. V is TRBV3-1 and J is TRBJ1-4; TRBD1 matches 9 bases. In germline, CDR1 is LGHDT, CDR2 YNNKEL (reference sequence). The CDR3 has 17 residues. The ends lost 3 bases at V and 7 bases at J; junction bases unmatched: 12.